This TCR beta chain was sequenced during a study of OX40 agonist ivuxolimab in advanced cancers. Looking at the study overall: The patients' treatment was ivuxolimab, an agonistic anti-OX40 (CD134) antibody. Partial responses were seen in three patients, one with hepatocellular carcinoma and two with cutaneous melanoma. At roughly 83% male, the cohort had a mean age of about 60 years, ranging from about 23 to 79.

A note on this clone: Its matching antigen is unknown.

Some clones are missing from TCRdb's copy, which holds only in-frame ones; the method was immunoSEQ multiplex PCR. The table records 65,000 to 70,000 clones, around 90% of them present only once. Trimming removed 5 bases from V and 4 bases from J; junction bases left unmatched: 3. The CDR3 runs to 14 residues. Germline CDR1 SNHLY, CDR2 FYNNEI. Points from the study as a whole: The 0.1-3.0 mg/kg partial responders had among the lowest clonal expansion.

Sample: CD4+ or CD8+ T cells sorted from blood, taken in a trial of the OX40 agonist ivuxolimab. This rearrangement joins TRBV2 to TRBJ2-1; TRBD1 aligns across 9 bases. The origin of this receptor is an adult with an advanced solid tumor such as melanoma, head and neck, liver or kidney cancer. The chain's CDR3 is CASSPGTGYNEQFF. DNA for the CDR3: TGTGCCAGCAGTCCCGGGACAGGGTACAATGAGCAGTTCTTC.